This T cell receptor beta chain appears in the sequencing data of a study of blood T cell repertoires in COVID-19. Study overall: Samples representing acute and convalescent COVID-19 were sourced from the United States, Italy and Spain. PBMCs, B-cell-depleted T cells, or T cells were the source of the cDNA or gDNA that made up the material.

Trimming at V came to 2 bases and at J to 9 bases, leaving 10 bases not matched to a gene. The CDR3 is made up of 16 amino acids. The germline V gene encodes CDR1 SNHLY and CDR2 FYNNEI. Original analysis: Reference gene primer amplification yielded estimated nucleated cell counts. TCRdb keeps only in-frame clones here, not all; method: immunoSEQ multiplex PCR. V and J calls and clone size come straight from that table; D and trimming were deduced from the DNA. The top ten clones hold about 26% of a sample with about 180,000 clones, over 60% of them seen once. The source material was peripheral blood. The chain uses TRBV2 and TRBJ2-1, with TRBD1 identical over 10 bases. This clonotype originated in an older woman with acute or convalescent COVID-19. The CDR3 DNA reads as TGTGCCAGCAGTGAATTGGGGACAGGGGCCGTAAGTGAGCAGTTCTTC. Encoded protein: CASSELGTGAVSEQFF.